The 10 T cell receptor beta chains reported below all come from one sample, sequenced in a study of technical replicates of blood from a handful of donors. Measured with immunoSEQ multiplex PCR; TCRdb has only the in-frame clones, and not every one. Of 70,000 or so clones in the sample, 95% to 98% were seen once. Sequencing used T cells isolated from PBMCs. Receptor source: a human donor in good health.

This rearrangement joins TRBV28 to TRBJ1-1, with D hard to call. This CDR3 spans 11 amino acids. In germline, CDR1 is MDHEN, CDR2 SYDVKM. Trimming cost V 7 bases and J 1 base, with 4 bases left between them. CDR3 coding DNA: TGTGCCAGCACACAGAACACTGAAGCTTTCTTT. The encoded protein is CASTQNTEAFF.

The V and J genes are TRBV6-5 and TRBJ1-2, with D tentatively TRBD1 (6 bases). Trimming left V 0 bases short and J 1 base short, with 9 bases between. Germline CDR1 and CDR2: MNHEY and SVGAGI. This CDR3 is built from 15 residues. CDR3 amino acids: CASSYSGTNNYGYTF. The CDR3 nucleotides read TGTGCCAGCAGTTACTCCGGGACAAATAACTATGGCTACACCTTC.

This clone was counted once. The CDR3 spells CASSQVRGQPQHF. The CDR3 coding sequence is TGTGCCAGCAGCCAAGTGCGGGGTCAGCCCCAGCATTTT. The V gene is TRBV4-2, the J gene TRBJ1-5; no clear D. Germline V gene sequence: CDR1 LGHNA, CDR2 YNFKEQ. The germline V and J ends were trimmed by 1 base and 6 bases, with 7 bases remaining between them. The length of the CDR3 is 13 residues.

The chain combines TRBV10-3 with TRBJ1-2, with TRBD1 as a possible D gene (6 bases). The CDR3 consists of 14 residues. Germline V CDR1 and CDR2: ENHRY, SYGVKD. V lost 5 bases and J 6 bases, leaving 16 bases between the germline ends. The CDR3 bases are TGTGCCATCAGTCGGACAGCTTCTGAGGATGGCTACACCTTC. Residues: CAISRTASEDGYTF.

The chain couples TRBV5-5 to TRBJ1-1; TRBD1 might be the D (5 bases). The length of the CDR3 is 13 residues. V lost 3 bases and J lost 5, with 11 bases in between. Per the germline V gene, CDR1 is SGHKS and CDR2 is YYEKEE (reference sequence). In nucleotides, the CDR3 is TGTGCCAGCAGCTCGCTGGGGGGAACTGAAGCTTTCTTT. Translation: CASSSLGGTEAFF. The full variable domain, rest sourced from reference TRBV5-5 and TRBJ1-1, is DAGVTQSPTHLIKTRGQQVTLRCSPISGHKSVSWYQQVLGQGPQFIFQYYEKEERGRGNFPDRFSARQFPNYSSELNVNALLLGDSALYLCASSSLGGTEAFFGQGTRLTVV.

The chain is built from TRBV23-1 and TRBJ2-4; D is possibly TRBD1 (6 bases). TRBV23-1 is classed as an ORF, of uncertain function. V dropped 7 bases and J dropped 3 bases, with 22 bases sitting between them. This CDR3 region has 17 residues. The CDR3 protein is CASTLGHLISGKNIQYF. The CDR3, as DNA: TGCGCCAGCACACTGGGACACCTAATTTCGGGCAAAAACATTCAGTACTTC.

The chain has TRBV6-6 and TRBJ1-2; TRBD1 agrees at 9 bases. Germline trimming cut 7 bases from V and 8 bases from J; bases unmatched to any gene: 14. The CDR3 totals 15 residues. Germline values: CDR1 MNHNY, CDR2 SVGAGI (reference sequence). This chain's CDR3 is CASTPLTTGGKGYTF. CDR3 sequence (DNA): TGTGCCAGCACTCCCCTTACTACAGGGGGCAAGGGCTACACCTTC.

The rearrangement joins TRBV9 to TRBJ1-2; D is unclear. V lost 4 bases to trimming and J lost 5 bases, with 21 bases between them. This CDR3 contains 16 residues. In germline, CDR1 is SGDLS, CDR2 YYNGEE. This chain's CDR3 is CASSHPSGSLGYGYTF. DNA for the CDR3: TGTGCCAGCAGCCACCCCAGCGGCTCTCTGGGGTATGGCTACACCTTC. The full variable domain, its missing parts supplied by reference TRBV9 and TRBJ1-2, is DSGVTQTPKHLITATGQRVTLRCSPRSGDLSVYWYQQSLDQGLQFLIQYYNGEERAKGNILERFSAQQFPDLHSELNLSSLELGDSALYFCASSHPSGSLGYGYTFGSGTRLTVV.

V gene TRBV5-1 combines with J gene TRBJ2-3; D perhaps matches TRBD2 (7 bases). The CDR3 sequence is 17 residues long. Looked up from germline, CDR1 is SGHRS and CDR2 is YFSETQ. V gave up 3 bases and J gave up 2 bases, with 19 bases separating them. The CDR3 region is CASSWDGGAPSTDTQYF. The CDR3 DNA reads TGCGCCAGCAGCTGGGATGGGGGGGCTCCATCCACAGATACGCAGTATTTT.

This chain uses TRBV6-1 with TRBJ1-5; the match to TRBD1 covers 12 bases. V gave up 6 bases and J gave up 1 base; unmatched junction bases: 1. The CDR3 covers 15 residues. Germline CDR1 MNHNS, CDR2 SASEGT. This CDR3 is CASRGQGASNQPQHF. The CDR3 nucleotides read TGTGCCAGCAGGGGACAGGGGGCAAGCAATCAGCCCCAGCATTTT.